Detailed here is one T cell receptor beta chain. The data originate from a study of blood T cell repertoires in COVID-19. This CDR3 has 13 residues. CDR1 and CDR2 (germline): SGDLS, YYNGEE. V lost 4 bases, J lost 5 bases, and 12 bases lay in between. Cohort allocation depended upon clinical history that participants reported. The assay was immunoSEQ multiplex PCR, and TCRdb's table has in-frame clones only and misses some. The table shows 180,000 or so clones, with roughly 84% occurring only once. The chain combines TRBV9 with TRBJ2-5; D might be TRBD2 (7 bases). Sequences were obtained from PBMCs or T cells enriched from blood (not recorded which). This sequence was found in a man in his forties or fifties who had recovered from COVID-19. The CDR3 DNA reads TGTGCCAGCAGCCTGGGGGGGCAGGAGACCCAGTACTTC. Protein sequence: CASSLGGQETQYF.